Sequencing of this T cell receptor (beta chain) was carried out in a study of T cell responses to AZD1222 COVID-19 vaccine. Second doses were pooled across both intervals (about 4 or about 12 weeks). CDR1 SNHLY and CDR2 FYNNEI come from the germline V gene. Trimming took 5 bases from V and 6 from J, leaving 16 bases between them. The length of the CDR3 is 15 residues. The sample holds one count of this clone. Some clones are missing from TCRdb's copy, which holds only in-frame ones; the method was immunoSEQ multiplex PCR. The table shows 180,000 or so clones, with roughly 92% occurring only once. The chain couples TRBV2 to TRBJ1-4; D call uncertain. This clonotype was sampled from an adult who received the AZD1222 COVID-19 vaccine. The sequencing here drew on peripheral blood, taken 28 days after the second AZD1222 dose. The chain's CDR3 is CASSFRRTADEKLFF. DNA for the CDR3: TGTGCCAGCAGTTTCCGACGGACGGCCGATGAAAAACTGTTTTTT.